A selection of T cell receptor beta chains follows, all from one sample in a study of blood T cell repertoires in COVID-19. Measured with immunoSEQ multiplex PCR; TCRdb has only the in-frame clones, and not every one. The sample lists 220,000 or so clones, around 89% occurring once. The sequencing sample was made of PBMCs or T cells enriched from blood (not recorded which). The receptor source for this set is a man aged 25-45 years who had been exposed to COVID-19. Both conserved end residues are part of each CDR3. D genes are given only for firm matches. Only part of the rows carry a size: once, few, many, or a class if the clone is expanded.

.,TRBJ2-7,TRBV11-1,.,TGTGCCAGCAGCTTAGCGCGCGTATACGAGCAGTACTTC,CASSLARVYEQYF
.,TRBJ2-5,TRBV3-1/TRBV3-2,.,TGTGCCAGCAAAACCGAGCGGGTAGAAGAGACCCAGTACTTC,CASKTERVEETQYF
.,TRBJ1-6,TRBV9,.,TGTGCCAGCAGCGTAGAGGCCGGGGGACCCCTCCACTTT,CASSVEAGGPLHF
.,TRBJ2-1,TRBV5-1,.,TGCGCCAGCAGAGGACAGGAGGGTTACAATGAGCAGTTCTTC,CASRGQEGYNEQFF
.,TRBJ2-5,TRBV12-3/TRBV12-4,.,TGTGCCAGCAGTTTTCACATAGAGACCCAGTACTTC,CASSFHIETQYF
.,TRBJ2-3,TRBV7-6,.,TGTGCCAGCAGCCCCCTACGCTCCACAGATACGCAGTATTTT,CASSPLRSTDTQYF
.,TRBJ2-7,TRBV10-2,once,TGCGCCAGCACTCCCCGCTCCTACGAGCAGTACTTC,CASTPRSYEQYF
.,TRBJ2-6,TRBV5-4,.,TGTGCCAGCAGTCCTGGACAGAGGACCCTTGGGGCCAACGTCCTGACTTTC,CASSPGQRTLGANVLTF
.,TRBJ2-7,TRBV9,.,TGTGCCAGCAGCGTCGGACTGTCCAGCTCCTACGAGCAGTACTTC,CASSVGLSSSYEQYF
.,TRBJ2-7,TRBV28,many,TGTGCCAGCACAACCCAGGGCCCCTCCTACGAGCAGTACTTC,CASTTQGPSYEQYF
.,TRBJ1-1,TRBV2,.,TGTGCCAGCAGTGAACGACAGGACACTGAAGCTTTCTTT,CASSERQDTEAFF
TRBD2,TRBJ2-3,TRBV5-1,few,TGCGCCAGCAGCTTGGCAGCGGGGGGGAGCACAGATACGCAGTATTTT,CASSLAAGGSTDTQYF
.,TRBJ1-5,TRBV2,.,TGTGCCAGCAGTGAAGCGCTTGGACAGACAGACCAATTTTATAGCAATCAGCCCCAGCATTTT,CASSEALGQTDQFYSNQPQHF
TRBD1,TRBJ1-1,TRBV5-1,.,TGCGCCAGCAGCCGGGACAGGGGAAACACTGAAGCTTTCTTT,CASSRDRGNTEAFF
.,TRBJ2-1,TRBV12-3/TRBV12-4,.,TGTGCCAGCAGTTTACACTTGGGGGGAAAGTTCTTC,CASSLHLGGKFF
TRBD2,TRBJ2-3,TRBV7-2,.,TGTGCCAGCAGCTCCCGAGGGGCGGCTAGCGGGGGGTTGGATACGCAGTATTTT,CASSSRGAASGGLDTQYF
.,TRBJ2-7,TRBV9,.,TGTGCCAGCAGCCCCTCCTCGGGAAAGTACGGCGAGCAGTACTTC,CASSPSSGKYGEQYF
TRBD1,TRBJ2-7,TRBV20-1,few,TGCAGTGCTAGTCGCCCGACAGGGGGCCTCGAGCAGTACTTC,CSASRPTGGLEQYF
.,TRBJ1-1,TRBV5-6,.,TGTGCCGGCAGCTTGAGAGAAACTGAAGCTTTCTTT,CAGSLRETEAFF
.,TRBJ1-1,TRBV6-5,.,TGTGCCAGCTCCGCCGATCGGGACACTGAAGCTTTCTTT,CASSADRDTEAFF
TRBD2,TRBJ2-1,TRBV2,.,TGTGCCAGCCGAGCGGGGGGGCTATACAATGAGCAGTTCTTC,CASRAGGLYNEQFF
.,TRBJ1-1,TRBV6-5,.,TGTGCCAGCATTCCGACGGGATGGAACACTGAAGCTTTCTTT,CASIPTGWNTEAFF
TRBD2,TRBJ2-3,TRBV30,.,TGTGCCTGGAGTGTCCTCCCCGGGGGTAGCGGGGGACGCACAGATACGCAGTATTTT,CAWSVLPGGSGGRTDTQYF
TRBD1,TRBJ2-7,TRBV9,once,TGTGCCAGCAGCCGGGACAGATCCCCCGAGCAGTACTTC,CASSRDRSPEQYF
TRBD1,TRBJ1-5,TRBV30,.,TGTGCCTGGAGTCCCAGGGGGCAGCCCCAGCATTTT,CAWSPRGQPQHF
TRBD1,TRBJ1-2,TRBV15,.,TGTGCCACCAGCACTTGGACAGGCTCATATGGCTACACCTTC,CATSTWTGSYGYTF
TRBD1,TRBJ1-5,TRBV7-9,.,TGTGCCAGCAGCCTAGCACCGGGACAGGGAGGGTTTAGCCAGCCCCAGCATTTT,CASSLAPGQGGFSQPQHF